This TCR beta chain was obtained from a study of T cell changes during pregnancy in multiple sclerosis (dated by TCRdb to about 2019). With respect to the entire study: The study looked at changes in the T cell repertoire across pregnancy in women with multiple sclerosis.

For CDR1 and CDR2, the germline V gene (reference sequence) lists MNHNY and SVGAGI. V loses 7 bases at its end and J loses 5 bases; junction bases beyond the gene matches: 6. Including cysteine and phenylalanine, the CDR3 has 14 amino acids. Only the CDR3 part of the read is kept: 42 bases, read in frame from the first base. Receptor amplification or capture employed the immunoSEQ multiplex PCR assay. TCRdb retrieved this table from immuneACCESS and kept in-frame rearrangements only. Not all clones are present; in checked studies, unresolved V genes account for under half, and no reason is known for the remainder. For this sample the table gives some 67,000 clones, of which more than 85% were detected only once. The ten largest clones represent about 2.5% of the sample. With respect to this clone: No cognate antigen has been identified for it. No base qualities exist here, and no much larger clone lies one base off it.

The TCR comes from a female donor with multiple sclerosis, enrolled in a pregnancy study. Sample: peripheral blood, taken in the first trimester of pregnancy. The sequence links TRBV6-6 to TRBJ1-5; 9 bases in the junction line up with TRBD1. The DNA is as follows: TGTGCCAGCACACACAGGGGGCATGATCAGCCCCAGCATTTT. Its protein is CASTHRGHDQPQHF.